The 15 T cell receptor beta chains presented below share a single source sample, sequenced in a study of T cell changes during pregnancy in multiple sclerosis (dated by TCRdb to the late 2010s). Library prep was done by the immunoSEQ multiplex PCR assay. The source is immuneACCESS, and TCRdb retained only in-frame sequences with V and J called. Part of the clones is not carried over; for the studies checked, unresolved V genes explain less than half of this, and the remainder is unexplained. For this sample there are about 62,000 clones; roughly nine tenths appear just once. 2% to 3% of the sample goes to the ten largest clones. Here the sequenced sample was peripheral blood, taken in the first trimester of pregnancy. The receptors derive from a female donor with multiple sclerosis, enrolled in a pregnancy study.

This rearrangement joins TRBV27 to TRBJ2-1, with D perhaps matching TRBD1 (5 bases). Trimming stripped 6 bases from V and 4 bases from J, with 13 bases between. The CDR3 loop spans 14 amino acids. Germline-derived CDR1 and CDR2 are MNHEY and SMNVEV (reference sequence). CDR3 region: CASSQLGVYNEQFF. The CDR3 nucleotides read TGTGCCAGCAGCCAGTTAGGGGTATACAATGAGCAGTTCTTC.

This sequence joins TRBV19 and TRBJ2-7, with D hard to call. This CDR3 has 13 residues. Germline V gene sequence: CDR1 LNHDA, CDR2 SQIVND (reference sequence). V gave up 7 bases and J gave up 5 bases, with 15 bases separating them. The CDR3 loop reads CASNTGFPNEQYF. CDR3 in DNA: TGTGCCAGTAATACCGGGTTCCCCAACGAGCAGTACTTC.

The chain employs TRBV5-1 and TRBJ1-2; no clear D. Germline V lookup: CDR1 SGHRS, CDR2 YFSETQ. Trimming pared 0 bases from V and 4 bases from J, leaving 7 bases between. There are 13 residues in the CDR3. The CDR3 sequence: CASSLEQFYGYTF. The CDR3 region has the DNA TGCGCCAGCAGCTTGGAACAGTTCTATGGCTACACCTTC.

The chain uses TRBV7-9 and TRBJ2-1; 8 nucleotides line up with TRBD2. The CDR3 has 15 amino acids. The germline V gene has CDR1 SEHNR and CDR2 FQNEAQ (reference sequence). J gave up 3 bases and V 5 bases, and 6 bases lay outside the gene matches. CDR3 in DNA: TGTGCCAGCAGCCCCCACAGCGGGAGCTACAATGAGCAGTTCTTC. Encoded protein: CASSPHSGSYNEQFF.

The rearrangement links TRBV7-8 to TRBJ1-5, with D hard to call. The ends were cut back, 2 bases at V and 6 bases at J, with 11 bases in the middle. The CDR3 has 14 residues. Germline loops: CDR1 SGHVS, CDR2 FQNEAQ. This CDR3 reads CASSLRVGSQPQHF. The CDR3 DNA reads TGTGCCAGCAGCTTACGTGTGGGGAGTCAGCCCCAGCATTTT.

V is TRBV11-2 and J is TRBJ1-1; D unclear. CDR3 length equals 13 residues. V lost 3 bases to trimming and J lost 4 bases, with 9 bases between them. The V gene's germline CDR1 is SGHAT and CDR2 FQNNGV. The CDR3, as DNA: TGTGCCAGCAGCTTCCACTCGGGCACTGAAGCTTTCTTT. Its protein product is CASSFHSGTEAFF.

The CDR3 nucleotides are TGCGCCAGCACTCCAAGGGCTTCCGGGACTAGCGGGAGTAATGAGCAGTTCTTC. Its translation is CASTPRASGTSGSNEQFF. J is TRBJ2-1 and V is TRBV5-1; 14 bases map to TRBD2. Unmatched junction bases numbered 15, after V lost 6 bases and J lost 7 bases. Germline V CDR1 and CDR2: SGHRS, YFSETQ. The CDR3 contains 18 residues. Complete variable domain (other parts from reference TRBV5-1 and TRBJ2-1): KAGVTQTPRYLIKTRGQQVTLSCSPISGHRSVSWYQQTPGQGLQFLFEYFSETQRNKGNFPGRFSGRQFSNSRSEMNVSTLELGDSALYLCASTPRASGTSGSNEQFFGPGTRLTVL.

The chain joins TRBV30 to TRBJ1-2; 9 bases align to TRBD1. Per germline, CDR1 GTSNPN and CDR2 SVGIG (reference sequence). Trimming took 3 bases from V and 7 from J; bases not matched to a gene: 9. The CDR3 covers 14 residues. CDR3 sequence (DNA): TGTGCCTGGAGGACGACCGGGACAGGGACTGGCTACACCTTC. Translation: CAWRTTGTGTGYTF.

The chain carries TRBV6-1 and TRBJ1-1; 10 bases agree with TRBD1. Germline CDR1 and CDR2: MNHNS and SASEGT. Trimming at V came to 5 bases and at J to 5 bases, leaving 5 bases not matched to a gene. CDR3 length: 14 residues. This chain's CDR3 is CASSSGTGVTEAFF. In DNA form, the CDR3 reads TGTGCCAGCAGTTCCGGGACAGGGGTGACTGAAGCTTTCTTT.

V usage is TRBV6-5 and J usage is TRBJ2-7, with TRBD1 matching 7 bases. CDR3 length: 14 residues. With 6 bases clipped from V and 3 bases from J, the junction kept 8 bases outside the gene matches. Germline V gene data show CDR1 as MNHEY and CDR2 as SVGAGI. The CDR3 DNA sequence: TGTGCCAGCAGCCAACAGGGGAGTAACTACGAGCAGTACTTC. The encoded protein is CASSQQGSNYEQYF.

This chain connects TRBV6-1 to TRBJ1-5; D is uncertain. V lost 2 bases and J 3 bases, leaving 14 bases between the germline ends. Germline V gives CDR1 MNHNS, CDR2 SASEGT. This CDR3 is 16 amino acids long. The CDR3 loop reads CASSENWGGPNQPQHF. The DNA for the CDR3 is TGTGCCAGCAGTGAAAACTGGGGAGGCCCCAATCAGCCCCAGCATTTT.

The genes are TRBV4-1 and TRBJ1-2, with D tentatively TRBD1 (6 bases). CDR1 is MGHRA, CDR2 YSYEKL, per germline. The CDR3 is 17 amino acids. Trimming pared 0 bases from V and 3 bases from J, leaving 17 bases between. CDR3 sequence (DNA): TGCGCCAGCAGCCAAGAGGGGACAAGTGTAGGGGACTATGGCTACACCTTC. Translation: CASSQEGTSVGDYGYTF.

The chain has TRBV25-1 and TRBJ2-7, with D possibly being TRBD1 (6 bases). Trimming pared 2 bases from V and 2 bases from J, leaving 10 bases between. CDR1 is MGHDK and CDR2 is SYGVNS in the germline V gene. The CDR3 totals 14 residues. CDR3 nucleotides: TGTGCCAGCAGTGAACCGGGACAAGCCTACGAGCAGTACTTC. Residues: CASSEPGQAYEQYF.

The genes are TRBV11-3 and TRBJ2-3; D gene uncertain. The ends were cut back, 0 bases at V and 3 bases at J, with 7 bases in the middle. CDR3 length: 14 residues. Germline V gene data show CDR1 as SGHNT and CDR2 as YENEEA. In DNA, the CDR3 is TGTGCCAGCAGCTTAGACGGGTTTACAGATACGCAGTATTTT. This translates into CASSLDGFTDTQYF.

The chain carries TRBV6-1 and TRBJ1-3; D is perhaps TRBD1 (5 bases). Germline V lookup: CDR1 MNHNS, CDR2 SASEGT. V lost 1 base, J lost 3 bases, and 13 bases lay in between. This CDR3 is built from 16 residues. The CDR3 reads CASSEGTGTRGNTIYF. CDR3 DNA: TGTGCCAGCAGTGAAGGAACCGGGACTCGTGGAAACACCATATATTTT.